This passage covers 14 T cell receptor beta chains from one sample sequenced in a study of blood T cell repertoires in COVID-19. Only in-frame clones appear in the TCRdb table, and some are missing; sequencing was by immunoSEQ multiplex PCR. The sample holds 35,000 or so clones; about 84% are singletons and the top ten take about 31%. Sequenced sample: peripheral blood. The origin of the receptors is a man older than 75 with active or convalescent COVID-19.

This chain uses TRBV7-9 with TRBJ2-3, with 7 positions matching TRBD2. The CDR3 is 15 residues long. The V and J ends lost 0 bases and 3 bases, in that order; junction bases with no gene match: 3. From germline, CDR1 is SEHNR and CDR2 FQNEAQ (reference sequence). CDR3 residues: CASSLAGEGTDTQYF. The CDR3 nucleotides read TGTGCCAGCAGCTTAGCCGGGGAGGGTACAGATACGCAGTATTTT.

This rearrangement joins TRBV29-1 to TRBJ1-2; tentatively, D is TRBD1 (5 bases). Germline V lookup: CDR1 SQVTM, CDR2 ANQGSEA. The germline V and J ends were trimmed by 2 bases and 2 bases, with 12 bases remaining between them. CDR3 length: 14 amino acids. Here the CDR3 reads CSVEQGGGNYGYTF. The CDR3 DNA sequence: TGCAGCGTTGAACAGGGCGGTGGGAACTATGGCTACACCTTC.

The V and J genes are TRBV27 and TRBJ2-3; D is undetermined. The CDR3 has 11 amino acids. The germline gives CDR1 MNHEY, CDR2 SMNVEV (reference sequence). Trimming removed 4 bases from V and 6 bases from J, with 5 bases in between. The CDR3 nucleotides are TGTGCCAGCAGTTCCCCGGATACGCAGTATTTT. Translated, it gives CASSSPDTQYF.

V and J are TRBV6-4 and TRBJ1-1; weak D call: TRBD1 (5 bases). The CDR3 is 13 amino acids. V was clipped by 7 bases and J by 3 bases, with 12 bases between them. CDR1 MRHNA and CDR2 SNTAGT come from the germline V gene. The CDR3 coding sequence is TGTGCCAGCACCGAGGGGAGGTACACTGAAGCTTTCTTT. This codes for CASTEGRYTEAFF.

This chain uses TRBV5-1 with TRBJ1-3; TRBD1 matches at 7 bases. Germline CDR1 SGHRS, CDR2 YFSETQ. V lost 0 bases to trimming and J lost 4 bases; unmatched junction nucleotides: 16. The CDR3 totals 19 residues. CDR3 sequence (DNA): TGCGCCAGCAGCTTGGATCGGAGTGACCCGGACAGGACGGGAAACACCATATATTTT. Residues: CASSLDRSDPDRTGNTIYF.

CDR3 bases: TGTGCCAGCAGTTACGGGCCACGTTGGGAGCAGTTCTTC. Amino acid sequence: CASSYGPRWEQFF. V is TRBV6-2 or TRBV6-3 and J is TRBJ2-1, with D uncertain. V lost 2 bases, J lost 10 bases, and 12 bases lay in between. This CDR3 region has 13 residues. The germline V gene encodes CDR1 MNHEY and CDR2 SVGEGT.

The V and J genes are TRBV10-3 and TRBJ2-3; no firm D call. The V end lost 2 bases, the J end lost 9 bases, and 9 bases lay between the germline ends. Germline CDR1 and CDR2: ENHRY and SYGVKD. The CDR3 contains 12 residues. CDR3: CAISEDNLTQYF. CDR3 sequence (DNA): TGTGCCATCAGTGAGGACAACCTGACGCAGTATTTT.

V usage is TRBV5-4 and J usage is TRBJ2-1, with a weak D call TRBD2 (7 bases). Trimming shortened V by 4 bases and J by 0 bases, and 17 bases separated the two germline ends. CDR1 is SGHNT, CDR2 YYREEE, per germline (reference sequence). The CDR3 extends over 17 amino acids. CDR3 DNA: TGTGCCAGCAGCCCCCGATTAGGGGGGGGCTCCTACAATGAGCAGTTCTTC. Its translation: CASSPRLGGGSYNEQFF.

V gene TRBV5-1 combines with J gene TRBJ2-5; D uncertain. Trimming cost V 0 bases and J 1 base, with 10 bases left between them. This CDR3 has 15 residues. The germline V gene has CDR1 SGHRS and CDR2 YFSETQ. CDR3 sequence reads: CASSLESPTQETQYF. CDR3 coding DNA: TGCGCCAGCAGCTTGGAAAGCCCAACCCAAGAGACCCAGTACTTC.

This chain connects TRBV11-3 to TRBJ2-7; 14 bases are a match to TRBD2. Germline CDR1 reads SGHNT; CDR2 reads YENEEA. CDR3 size: 17 residues. With V trimmed by 4 bases and J by 3 bases, 8 bases remained unmatched. CDR3 residues: CASSWGLAGEGVYEQYF. In DNA form, the CDR3 reads TGTGCCAGCAGCTGGGGACTAGCGGGAGAGGGGGTCTACGAGCAGTACTTC. Combining the CDR3 with reference TRBV11-3 and TRBJ2-7 gives the whole variable domain EAGVVQSPRYKIIEKKQPVAFWCNPISGHNTLYWYLQNLGQGPELLIRYENEEAVDDSQLPKDRFSAERLKGVDSTLKIQPAELGDSAVYLCASSWGLAGEGVYEQYFGPGTRLTVT.

This chain links TRBV4-1 with TRBJ1-1; 9 nucleotides align to TRBD1. V was pared by 6 bases and J by 2 bases, with 1 base of the junction left unmatched. From germline, CDR1 is MGHRA and CDR2 YSYEKL. The CDR3 length is 13 residues. The CDR3 coding sequence is TGCGCCAGCAGGGGACAGGGAAACACTGAAGCTTTCTTT. It yields the protein CASRGQGNTEAFF.

This clone has just a few counts. The rearrangement joins TRBV11-2 to TRBJ2-1; tentative D call: TRBD2 (6 bases). V was pared by 6 bases and J by 0 bases, with 12 bases between. Germline loops: CDR1 SGHAT, CDR2 FQNNGV. The CDR3 runs 15 residues. CDR3: CASSPGVGSYNEQFF. The CDR3 coding sequence is TGTGCCAGCAGTCCGGGAGTAGGCTCCTACAATGAGCAGTTCTTC.

V and J are TRBV6-1 and TRBJ2-1; TRBD1 agrees at 9 bases. The CDR3 consists of 20 residues. Germline values: CDR1 MNHNS, CDR2 SASEGT. Trimming cost V 4 bases and J 6 bases; bases outside gene matches: 22. The CDR3 DNA follows: TGTGCCAGCAGTGGAGGGACCGGGACAGGGTTCTTGGCGGCAGGCAATGAGCAGTTCTTC. As protein: CASSGGTGTGFLAAGNEQFF.

The chain carries TRBV2 and TRBJ2-7; D possibly corresponds to TRBD2 (6 bases). This CDR3 has 13 amino acids. Trimming removed 8 bases at V and 1 base at J, with 12 bases between. Germline values: CDR1 SNHLY, CDR2 FYNNEI. The CDR3 region is CASAGMRSYEQYF. DNA for the CDR3: TGTGCCAGCGCGGGGATGAGGTCCTACGAGCAGTACTTC.